This TCR beta chain is from a study of shared clonotypes between healthy human individuals. Overall study context: A few men and two women, aged 18 to 49, were donors.

Many counts were recorded for this clone. In germline, CDR1 is SGHRS, CDR2 YFSETQ. The V and J ends lost 3 bases and 5 bases, in that order; junction bases with no gene match: 12. The CDR3 length is 16 residues. Within Nashville, Tennessee resided all donors, each a Caucasian adult. Per the authors' pipeline: Sequence data from immunoSEQ were junction-only and lacked quality scores; consequently, filtering differed. The protocol was immunoSEQ multiplex PCR, while the TCRdb copy is restricted to in-frame clones and leaves out a portion. V and J calls and clone size are copied from that table; D and trimming were computed from the DNA. In the table there are about 480,000 clones, about three quarters of which are singletons.

This receptor was obtained from a woman in her thirties or forties in good health. Some clones in this sample may be carry-over from other donors' samples. Input material: PBMCs. V usage is TRBV5-1 and J usage is TRBJ2-5; 8 nucleotides align to TRBD2. This CDR3 reads CASSWRGAGDGETQYF. The CDR3 DNA reads TGCGCCAGCAGCTGGAGGGGAGCGGGAGATGGGGAGACCCAGTACTTC. The full variable domain, rest sourced from reference TRBV5-1 and TRBJ2-5, is KAGVTQTPRYLIKTRGQQVTLSCSPISGHRSVSWYQQTPGQGLQFLFEYFSETQRNKGNFPGRFSGRQFSNSRSEMNVSTLELGDSALYLCASSWRGAGDGETQYFGPGTRLLVL.